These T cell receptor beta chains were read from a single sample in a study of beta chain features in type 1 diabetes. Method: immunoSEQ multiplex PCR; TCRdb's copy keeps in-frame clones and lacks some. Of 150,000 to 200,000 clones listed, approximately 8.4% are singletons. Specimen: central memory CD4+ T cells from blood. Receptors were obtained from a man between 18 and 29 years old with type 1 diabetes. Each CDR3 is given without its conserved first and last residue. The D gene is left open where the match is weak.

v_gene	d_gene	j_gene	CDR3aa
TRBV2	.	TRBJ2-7	ASRDFYEQY
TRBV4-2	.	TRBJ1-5	ASSQEWAGNQPQH
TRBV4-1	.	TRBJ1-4	ASSLRDRREEKLF
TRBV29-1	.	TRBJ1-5	SVDIGLAAGDQPQH
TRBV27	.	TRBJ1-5	ATPSKPQH
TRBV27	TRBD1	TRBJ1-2	ASSLGQNYGYT
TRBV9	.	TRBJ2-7	ASSVAPGVGEQY
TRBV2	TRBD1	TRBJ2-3	ASSASGTGLADTQY
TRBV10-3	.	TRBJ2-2	AIMDGVNTGELF
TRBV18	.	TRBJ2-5	ASSPSGATETQY
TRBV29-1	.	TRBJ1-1	SVEDPGQRGF
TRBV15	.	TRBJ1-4	ATSRDQLSNEKLF
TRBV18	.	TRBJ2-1	ASSFLQDYNEQF
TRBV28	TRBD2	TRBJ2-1	ASTQFPSGSYEQF
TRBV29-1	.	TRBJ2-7	SVSSGSSYEQY
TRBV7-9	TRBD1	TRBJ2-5	ASSRGQVEETQY
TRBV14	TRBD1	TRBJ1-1	ASSQVEGGAGMNTEAF
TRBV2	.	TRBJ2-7	ATGSGYEQY
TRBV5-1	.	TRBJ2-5	ASSLDSFQETQY
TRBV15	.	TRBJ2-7	ATSRTRDYEQY
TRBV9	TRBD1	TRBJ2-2	ASSVVGDRGTGELF
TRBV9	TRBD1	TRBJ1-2	ASSVAGDRVGGYT
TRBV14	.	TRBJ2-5	ASGGSYRETQY
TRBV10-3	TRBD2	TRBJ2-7	AIRGGGGASYEQY
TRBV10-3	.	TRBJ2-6	AISPGTGANVLT
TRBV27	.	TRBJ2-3	ASSQQVSTDTQY
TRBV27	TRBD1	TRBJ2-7	ASSSPSTGRYEQY
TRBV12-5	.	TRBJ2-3	ASSFGASQADTQY
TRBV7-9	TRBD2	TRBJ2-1	ASSLWGGSGHNEQF
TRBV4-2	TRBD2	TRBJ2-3	ASSQDLRAGGTDTQY
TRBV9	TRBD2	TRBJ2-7	ASSVGLAGSRPYEQY
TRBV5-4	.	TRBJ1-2	ASSSGEGTNYGYT
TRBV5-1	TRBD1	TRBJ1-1	ASSQGANTEAF
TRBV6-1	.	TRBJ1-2	ASSRTVGNYGYT
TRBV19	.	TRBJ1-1	ASSIAQGSRRAF
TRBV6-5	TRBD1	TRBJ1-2	ASSSGQGPGSWGYT
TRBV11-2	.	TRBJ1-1	ASSNRDTDTEAF
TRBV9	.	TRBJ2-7	ASSPGSMDEQY
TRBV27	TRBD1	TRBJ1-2	ASSRMGQNYGYT
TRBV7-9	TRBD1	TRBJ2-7	ASSLERGRSNEQY